These T cell receptor beta chains were read from a single sample in a study of T-cell reconstitution after alpha-beta-depleted transplantation in children. TCRdb used MiXCR to reprocess the PCR reads, holding one entry per CDR3 protein. Of more than 550,000 distinct CDR3 sequences detected, about 10% appear once; the ten largest clones hold about 4%. Sample: PBMCs from the stem cell graft donor, taken from the stem cell graft. The receptors stem from a human donor who donated a stem cell graft to a child with acute myeloid leukemia. CDR3s include the opening cysteine and the closing phenylalanine or tryptophan. Each record gives: V gene, J gene, clone size, CDR3 protein. A row's size may be missing; if present it is once, few, many or a size class.

V gene: TRBV20-1
J gene: TRBJ2-7
clone size: many
CDR3 protein: CSARDQGTSGYEQYF

V gene: TRBV20-1
J gene: TRBJ2-7
clone size: few
CDR3 protein: CSAKAGVATYEQYF

V gene: TRBV6-2/TRBV6-3
J gene: TRBJ2-7
clone size: many
CDR3 protein: CASSGLADLQHYEQYF

V gene: TRBV12-3/TRBV12-4
J gene: TRBJ1-2
clone size: many
CDR3 protein: CASSPGGQYDGYTF

V gene: TRBV4-3
J gene: TRBJ2-6
clone size: -
CDR3 protein: CASSQLTAVSSGANVLTF

V gene: TRBV24-1
J gene: TRBJ2-3
clone size: few
CDR3 protein: CATSDPTGTGIDGTQYF

V gene: TRBV6-1
J gene: TRBJ2-3
clone size: -
CDR3 protein: CATQSESDTQYF

V gene: TRBV5-5
J gene: TRBJ2-7
clone size: few
CDR3 protein: CASSGTGFYEQYF

V gene: TRBV29-1
J gene: TRBJ1-2
clone size: -
CDR3 protein: CSVETRGSGGYTF

V gene: TRBV14
J gene: TRBJ2-5
clone size: few
CDR3 protein: CASSRGLAETQYF

V gene: TRBV4-2
J gene: TRBJ2-7
clone size: -
CDR3 protein: CASSQTGTVDSYEQYF

V gene: TRBV29-1
J gene: TRBJ2-1
clone size: few
CDR3 protein: CSVVGQVLLGANNEQFF

V gene: TRBV6-1
J gene: TRBJ2-7
clone size: few
CDR3 protein: CASNPGDWQYEQYF

V gene: TRBV6-1
J gene: TRBJ2-6
clone size: few
CDR3 protein: CASSRDRGLGANVLTF

V gene: TRBV27
J gene: TRBJ2-1
clone size: -
CDR3 protein: CASSRAHYNEQFF

V gene: TRBV7-9
J gene: TRBJ1-1
clone size: -
CDR3 protein: CASSLYGKNTEAFF

V gene: TRBV15
J gene: TRBJ2-1
clone size: many
CDR3 protein: CATSRDSRKLAGGHNEQFF

V gene: TRBV14
J gene: TRBJ1-1
clone size: many
CDR3 protein: CASSGRPLAEAFF

V gene: TRBV5-1
J gene: TRBJ1-1
clone size: -
CDR3 protein: CASSLVVGHTEAFF

V gene: TRBV20-1
J gene: TRBJ1-2
clone size: -
CDR3 protein: CSAARQGALGYTF

V gene: TRBV6-2/TRBV6-3
J gene: TRBJ2-7
clone size: many
CDR3 protein: CASSPTSGTYEQYF

V gene: TRBV7-2
J gene: TRBJ2-3
clone size: many
CDR3 protein: CASSLVSFTDTQYF

V gene: TRBV4-1
J gene: TRBJ2-2
clone size: few
CDR3 protein: CASSHPDPKDLKGANTGELFF

V gene: TRBV11-1
J gene: TRBJ2-7
clone size: many
CDR3 protein: CASSLPPRLAGVAGEQYF

V gene: TRBV7-9
J gene: TRBJ2-3
clone size: few
CDR3 protein: CASSLLAGEGTQYF

V gene: TRBV29-1
J gene: TRBJ2-6
clone size: many
CDR3 protein: CSAFSGANVLTF

V gene: TRBV7-3
J gene: TRBJ2-5
clone size: many
CDR3 protein: CASSLNRQETQYF

V gene: TRBV2
J gene: TRBJ1-1
clone size: -
CDR3 protein: CASGGSTGNTEAFF

V gene: TRBV29-1
J gene: TRBJ1-4
clone size: many
CDR3 protein: CSGATGFPNEKLFF

V gene: TRBV20-1
J gene: TRBJ2-7
clone size: -
CDR3 protein: CSARLQTSGFTYEQYF

V gene: TRBV28
J gene: TRBJ1-1
clone size: few
CDR3 protein: CVTGLYGTEAFF

V gene: TRBV20-1
J gene: TRBJ2-2
clone size: few
CDR3 protein: CSARDPRGAGELFF

V gene: TRBV2
J gene: TRBJ2-1
clone size: few
CDR3 protein: CASSTTRNNEQFF

V gene: TRBV29-1
J gene: TRBJ2-3
clone size: few
CDR3 protein: CSVELFTDTQYF

V gene: TRBV6-2/TRBV6-3
J gene: TRBJ2-5
clone size: -
CDR3 protein: CASRELETQYF

V gene: TRBV29-1
J gene: TRBJ2-5
clone size: -
CDR3 protein: CSVEEREETQYF

V gene: TRBV25-1
J gene: TRBJ1-1
clone size: few
CDR3 protein: CASSEGGGHGEAFF

V gene: TRBV20-1
J gene: TRBJ2-1
clone size: -
CDR3 protein: CSARGGIGKDEQFF

V gene: TRBV7-2
J gene: TRBJ2-7
clone size: many
CDR3 protein: CASSLGSGGAQTYEQYF

V gene: TRBV5-1
J gene: TRBJ2-1
clone size: few
CDR3 protein: CASTVRDAGGGEQFF

V gene: TRBV20-1
J gene: TRBJ2-5
clone size: many
CDR3 protein: CSAYRGETQYF

V gene: TRBV20-1
J gene: TRBJ2-1
clone size: few
CDR3 protein: CSAPSSGVYNEQFF

V gene: TRBV2
J gene: TRBJ2-7
clone size: few
CDR3 protein: CASSRAGAEQYF

V gene: TRBV12-3/TRBV12-4
J gene: TRBJ2-1
clone size: -
CDR3 protein: CASSRRTGAPYNEQFF

V gene: TRBV9
J gene: TRBJ2-3
clone size: -
CDR3 protein: CASSVPRTGAVADTQYF

V gene: TRBV4-2
J gene: TRBJ1-4
clone size: many
CDR3 protein: CASSHVPGQGSTNEKLFF

V gene: TRBV20-1
J gene: TRBJ2-4
clone size: few
CDR3 protein: CSARFSGDKNIQYF

V gene: TRBV6-5
J gene: TRBJ2-1
clone size: -
CDR3 protein: CASSYSVGRASLNGQFF

V gene: TRBV12-3/TRBV12-4
J gene: TRBJ1-5
clone size: -
CDR3 protein: CASSFGWKGQPQHF

V gene: TRBV6-2/TRBV6-3
J gene: TRBJ1-2
clone size: -
CDR3 protein: CASTAGPRGYTF

V gene: TRBV7-3
J gene: TRBJ2-5
clone size: few
CDR3 protein: CASSRKSRDSPGGETQYF

V gene: TRBV7-2
J gene: TRBJ2-3
clone size: -
CDR3 protein: CASSFSGGPTDTQYF

V gene: TRBV7-8
J gene: TRBJ1-1
clone size: -
CDR3 protein: CASTGWGWGALNTEAFF

V gene: TRBV5-1
J gene: TRBJ2-1
clone size: -
CDR3 protein: CASSPGWAVINEQFF

V gene: TRBV27
J gene: TRBJ1-5
clone size: -
CDR3 protein: CASSTHSGQGSQPQHF

V gene: TRBV5-1
J gene: TRBJ2-5
clone size: -
CDR3 protein: CASSLADPWSGTQYF

V gene: TRBV4-3
J gene: TRBJ2-1
clone size: few
CDR3 protein: CASSQGKGVYNEQFF

V gene: TRBV5-6
J gene: TRBJ2-2
clone size: many
CDR3 protein: CASVSSRTVNTGELFF

V gene: TRBV27
J gene: TRBJ2-2
clone size: many
CDR3 protein: CASSGLRNTGELFF